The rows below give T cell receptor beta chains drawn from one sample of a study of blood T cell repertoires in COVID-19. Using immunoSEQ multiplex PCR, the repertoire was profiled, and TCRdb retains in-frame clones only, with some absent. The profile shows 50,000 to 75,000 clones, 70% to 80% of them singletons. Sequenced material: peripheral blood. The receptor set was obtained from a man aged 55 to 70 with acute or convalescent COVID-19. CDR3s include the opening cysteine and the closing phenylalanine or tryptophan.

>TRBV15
CATGGSLSDTQYF
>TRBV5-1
CASTLDSPYEQYF
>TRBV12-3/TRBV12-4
CASSLFVGRLFF
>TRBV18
CASSPSGDYGYTF
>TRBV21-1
CASSNGTSGADTQYF
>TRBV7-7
CASSLAAGSGYNEQFF
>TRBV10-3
CATRGDRGDQPQHF
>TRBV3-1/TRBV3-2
CASSLTNLGVGGTEAFF
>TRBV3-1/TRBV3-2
CASSQVAGQETQYF
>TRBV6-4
CASSDSFKGQALHF